These 24 T cell receptor beta chains share one sample of origin, sequenced in a study of blood T cells in healthy people across ages. The authors ran a second PCR of about 6 to 11 cycles using a sample-barcoded 5' primer and a J-beta primer mix. TCRdb reprocessed the 5' RACE reads via MiXCR and lists one record per CDR3 protein. The sample holds 380,000 or so distinct CDR3 sequences; 45% to 60% are singletons and the top ten take 45% to 55%. The specimen sequenced was blood. The source of these receptors is a man aged 60 to 75 in good health.

This clonotype has only a few counts. This chain uses TRBV11-2 with TRBJ2-7, with 8 bases that match TRBD2. Trimming cost V 2 bases and J 2 bases; bases outside gene matches: 8. The germline CDR1 and CDR2 sequences are SGHAT and FQNNGV. This CDR3 is built from 16 residues. CDR3 in amino acids: CASSLNPGLVPYEQYF. CDR3 bases: TGTGCCAGCAGCTTAAACCCGGGACTAGTTCCCTACGAGCAGTACTTC.

Of note for this clonotype: A much larger clone differs from this one at a single base, so this may be a read error. V is TRBV2 and J is TRBJ2-4; 9 nucleotides agree with TRBD1. The germline CDR1 and CDR2 sequences are SNHLY and FYNNEI. Unmatched junction bases numbered 6, after V lost 4 bases and J lost 5 bases. CDR3 size: 15 residues. The CDR3 bases are TGTGCCAGCAGTGGTTCGGGACAGGGACAAAACATTCAGTACTTC. Protein: CASSGSGQGQNIQYF.

The genes are TRBV5-1 and TRBJ2-3; 8 positions match TRBD2. The CDR3 loop spans 14 amino acids. V dropped 4 bases and J dropped 4; count of bases not matched to a gene: 5. Germline V gene sequence: CDR1 SGHRS, CDR2 YFSETQ. The CDR3 nucleotides are TGCGCCAGCAGCGGAGCGGGAGCTGCAGATACGCAGTATTTT. Translating it yields CASSGAGAADTQYF. The complete variable domain, with remaining parts taken from reference TRBV5-1 and TRBJ2-3, reads KAGVTQTPRYLIKTRGQQVTLSCSPISGHRSVSWYQQTPGQGLQFLFEYFSETQRNKGNFPGRFSGRQFSNSRSEMNVSTLELGDSALYLCASSGAGAADTQYFGPGTRLTVL.

This clonotype was recorded many times. The chain recombines TRBV7-2 with TRBJ2-7, with D maybe TRBD2 (7 bases). V was shortened by 1 base and J by 5 bases, with 15 bases between the two germline ends. The CDR3 is made up of 15 amino acids. The germline V gene has CDR1 SGHTA and CDR2 FQGNSA. In DNA, the CDR3 is TGTGCCAGCAGCTTAGGGGGGGCCGGGGGGAACGAGCAGTACTTC. This sequence encodes CASSLGGAGGNEQYF.

This clonotype was detected only a few times. The chain carries TRBV2 and TRBJ2-4; D perhaps matches TRBD1 (5 bases). Trimming shortened V by 1 base and J by 8 bases, and 9 bases separated the two germline ends. The CDR3 length is 13 residues. CDR1 is SNHLY and CDR2 is FYNNEI in the germline V gene. The chain's CDR3 is CASSEGGWDIQYF. CDR3 nucleotides: TGTGCCAGCAGTGAAGGGGGCTGGGACATTCAGTACTTC. The full variable domain, with the rest looked up from reference TRBV2 and TRBJ2-4, is EPEVTQTPSHQVTQMGQEVILRCVPISNHLYFYWYRQILGQKVEFLVSFYNNEISEKSEIFDDQFSVERPDGSNFTLKIRSTKLEDSAMYFCASSEGGWDIQYFGAGTRLSVL.

This clonotype was observed at least ten times. The chain links TRBV7-6 to TRBJ2-1; perhaps TRBD1 as D (5 bases). This CDR3 is 13 amino acids long. Trimming pared 5 bases from V and 7 bases from J, leaving 12 bases between. CDR1 is SGHVS, CDR2 FNYEAQ, per germline. CDR3 in amino acids: CASSPGGHNEQFF. CDR3 DNA: TGTGCCAGCAGCCCCGGCGGACATAATGAGCAGTTCTTC.

This clonotype has more than one count but fewer than ten. CDR3 sequence (DNA): TGCAGTGCTAGAGGTGGAGCAGGGGCGGACTATGGCTACACCTTC. Translation gives CSARGGAGADYGYTF. J is TRBJ1-2 and V is TRBV20-1; possibly TRBD1 for D (6 bases). Trimming took off 1 base at V and 3 bases at J, with 15 bases between the two ends. CDR3 length: 15 residues. Germline-derived CDR1 and CDR2 are DFQATT and SNEGSKA (reference sequence).

The chain links TRBV6-1 to TRBJ2-3; weak D call: TRBD2 (5 bases). CDR1 and CDR2 from the germline V gene are MNHNS and SASEGT. Trimming stripped 1 base from V and 0 bases from J, with 11 bases between. CDR3 length equals 16 residues. The CDR3 sequence: CASSEGIRTSTDTQYF. CDR3 coding DNA: TGTGCCAGCAGTGAAGGAATCAGGACTAGCACAGATACGCAGTATTTT.

This chain links TRBV21-1 with TRBJ2-5; the table calls TRBD1, which could not be checked here. TRBV21-1 is tagged as a pseudogene. The CDR3 loop spans 16 amino acids. For the CDR3, the DNA is TGTGCCAGCAGGACCTTCCGGGACAGGGGGCAAGAGACCCAGTACTTC. Translation: CASRTFRDRGQETQYF.

The J gene is TRBJ1-6, the V gene TRBV7-2, with no clear D. Germline CDR1 reads SGHTA; CDR2 reads FQGNSA. Trimming took off 1 base at V and 9 bases at J, with 10 bases between the two ends. The CDR3 runs 14 residues. The CDR3 coding sequence is TGTGCCAGCAGCTTAGAGGTTCCTGGTTCACCCCTCCACTTT. As protein: CASSLEVPGSPLHF.

This chain connects TRBV7-2 to TRBJ2-5, with TRBD1 as a possible D gene (8 bases). This CDR3 region has 17 residues. The germline CDR1 and CDR2 sequences are SGHTA and FQGNSA. With 4 bases removed from V and 4 bases from J, the gap between germline ends came to 22 bases. CDR3 DNA sequence: TGTGCCAGCAGCTCAGCAGGACAGGGAGGGAAGGGAGAGACCCAGTACTTC. As protein: CASSSAGQGGKGETQYF. The variable domain in full, completed from reference TRBV7-2 and TRBJ2-5, reads GAGVSQSPSNKVTEKGKDVELRCDPISGHTALYWYRQSLGQGLEFLIYFQGNSAPDKSGLPSDRFSAERTGGSVSTLTIQRTQQEDSAVYLCASSSAGQGGKGETQYFGPGTRLLVL.

The chain recombines TRBV5-1 with TRBJ2-3, with 7 bases fitting TRBD2. CDR3 length: 14 amino acids. CDR1 and CDR2 (germline): SGHRS, YFSETQ. With 3 bases clipped from V and 2 bases from J, the junction kept 3 bases outside the gene matches. The CDR3 sequence: CASSSSGYTDTQYF. CDR3 DNA: TGCGCCAGCAGCTCTAGCGGTTACACAGATACGCAGTATTTT.

This clonotype was picked up one time. J is TRBJ2-1 and V is TRBV20-1; 7 bases line up with TRBD2. The J call could be wrong; TRBJ2-7 is a better fit for the DNA end. This CDR3 region has 17 residues. Germline V gives CDR1 DFQATT, CDR2 SNEGSKA (reference sequence). CDR3 protein: CSARDLGGGTIDNEQYF. The DNA for the CDR3 is TGCAGTGCTAGAGATCTCGGTGGCGGGACTATCGACAATGAGCAGTACTTC.

The chain links TRBV28 to TRBJ2-7; the match to TRBD1 covers 9 bases. The CDR3 extends over 15 amino acids. CDR1 MDHEN and CDR2 SYDVKM come from the germline V gene. V gave up 10 bases and J gave up 2 bases; unmatched junction bases: 12. CDR3: CATGQGYPLPYEQYF. CDR3 bases: TGTGCCACGGGACAGGGATACCCGCTTCCCTACGAGCAGTACTTC. The variable domain in full, completed from reference TRBV28 and TRBJ2-7, reads DVKVTQSSRYLVKRTGEKVFLECVQDMDHENMFWYRQDPGLGLRLIYFSYDVKMKEKGDIPEGYSVSREKKERFSLILESASTNQTSMYLCATGQGYPLPYEQYFGPGTRLTVT.

The chain has TRBV10-3 and TRBJ2-4; D is perhaps TRBD2 (6 bases). The DNA matches TRBJ2-7 better at its end, which makes the J call doubtful. Germline V gives CDR1 ENHRY, CDR2 SYGVKD. There are 14 residues in the CDR3. CDR3 coding DNA: TGTGCCATCAGTGAGTCGGGGGAGGATGGCGAGCAGTACTTC. Amino acids: CAISESGEDGEQYF.

This clonotype turned up a few times. V usage is TRBV6-2 or TRBV6-3 and J usage is TRBJ2-1; no firm D call. CDR3 length: 12 amino acids. The germline V gene has CDR1 MNHEY and CDR2 SVGEGT. V lost 7 bases and J 3 bases, leaving 7 bases between the germline ends. CDR3 residues: CASTDNYNEQFF. As DNA, the CDR3 is TGTGCCAGCACCGACAACTACAATGAGCAGTTCTTC.

This clonotype turned up a few times. J is TRBJ1-4 and V is TRBV5-1, with a weak D call TRBD1 (6 bases). The CDR3 runs to 15 residues. The V end was cut by 4 bases, the J end by 6 bases, with 16 bases between. Germline lookup yields CDR1 SGHRS and CDR2 YFSETQ. In DNA form, the CDR3 reads TGCGCCAGCAGCCTTCAGGGGACCTCCGATGAAAAACTGTTTTTT. This codes for CASSLQGTSDEKLFF. Drawing the rest from reference TRBV5-1 and TRBJ1-4, the complete variable domain is KAGVTQTPRYLIKTRGQQVTLSCSPISGHRSVSWYQQTPGQGLQFLFEYFSETQRNKGNFPGRFSGRQFSNSRSEMNVSTLELGDSALYLCASSLQGTSDEKLFFGSGTQLSVL.

V gene TRBV5-1 combines with J gene TRBJ2-7; TRBD1 might be the D (5 bases). Germline loops: CDR1 SGHRS, CDR2 YFSETQ. The CDR3 totals 15 residues. The germline V and J ends were trimmed by 0 bases and 3 bases, with 13 bases remaining between them. The CDR3 loop is CASSLDGRVGYEQYF. DNA of the CDR3: TGCGCCAGCAGCTTGGACGGCAGGGTAGGCTACGAGCAGTACTTC. Full variable domain (missing parts from reference TRBV5-1 and TRBJ2-7): KAGVTQTPRYLIKTRGQQVTLSCSPISGHRSVSWYQQTPGQGLQFLFEYFSETQRNKGNFPGRFSGRQFSNSRSEMNVSTLELGDSALYLCASSLDGRVGYEQYFGPGTRLTVT.

This clonotype was counted only a few times. The chain links TRBV2 to TRBJ2-7, with 7 bases lining up with TRBD2. J gave up 0 bases and V 6 bases, and 17 bases lay outside the gene matches. CDR3 length: 18 amino acids. CDR1 is SNHLY and CDR2 is FYNNEI in the germline V gene. CDR3 DNA sequence: TGTGCCAGCAGATTGGGACTAAAACGGGCAGGGAGCTCCTACGAGCAGTACTTC. Its translation is CASRLGLKRAGSSYEQYF.

This clonotype was seen at least ten times. V is TRBV5-1 and J is TRBJ2-5; D ambiguous. The CDR3 has 11 amino acids. Germline V lookup: CDR1 SGHRS, CDR2 YFSETQ. The germline V and J ends were trimmed by 5 bases and 3 bases, with 5 bases remaining between them. The CDR3 nucleotides read TGCGCCAGCAGTTTTAAAGAGACCCAGTACTTC. It codes for CASSFKETQYF.

This clonotype occurred a few times. CDR3 sequence (DNA): TGTGCCAGCAGCCGCTCCGGAGGACAGGGGGGCTACGAGCAGTACTTC. Its translation: CASSRSGGQGGYEQYF. The chain recombines TRBV6-5 with TRBJ2-4; TRBD1 matches at 10 bases. The end of the DNA aligns better with TRBJ2-7, so the J call may be wrong. From germline, CDR1 is MNHEY and CDR2 SVGAGI. The CDR3 runs to 16 residues.

This clonotype has only one observation. The chain recombines TRBV20-1 with TRBJ2-1; 9 bases line up with TRBD1. J was trimmed by 2 bases and V by 6 bases; bases with no gene match: 5. The germline V gene encodes CDR1 DFQATT and CDR2 SNEGSKA (reference sequence). This CDR3 contains 14 residues. The CDR3 loop reads CSAGRTGAYNEQFF. CDR3 bases: TGCAGTGCGGGAAGGACAGGGGCCTACAATGAGCAGTTCTTC.

The chain couples TRBV21-1 to TRBJ2-5; the D call in the table, TRBD2, was not verified against the DNA. TRBV21-1 is annotated as a pseudogene. The CDR3 contains 15 residues. CDR3 loop: CASAFLDSFQETQYF. Here the CDR3 DNA reads TGTGCCAGCGCCTTCCTGGACTCATTCCAAGAGACCCAGTACTTC.

The chain links TRBV9 to TRBJ1-2, with a tentative D call TRBD1 (6 bases). The CDR3 covers 13 residues. Germline V gene lookup returns CDR1 SGDLS and CDR2 YYNGEE. The V end lost 6 bases, the J end lost 2 bases, and 11 bases lay between the germline ends. CDR3 coding DNA: TGTGCCAGCACCTCAACAGGGAACTATGGCTACACCTTC. This encodes CASTSTGNYGYTF.